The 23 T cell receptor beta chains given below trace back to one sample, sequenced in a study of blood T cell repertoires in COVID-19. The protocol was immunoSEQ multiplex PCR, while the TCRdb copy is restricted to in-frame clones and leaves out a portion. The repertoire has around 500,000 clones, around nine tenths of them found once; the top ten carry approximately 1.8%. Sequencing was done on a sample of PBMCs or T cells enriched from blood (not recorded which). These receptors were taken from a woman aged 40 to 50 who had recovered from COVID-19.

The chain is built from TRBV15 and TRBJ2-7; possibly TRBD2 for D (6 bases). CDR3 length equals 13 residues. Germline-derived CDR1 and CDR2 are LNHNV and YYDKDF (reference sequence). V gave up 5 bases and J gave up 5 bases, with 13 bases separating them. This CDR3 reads CATSSARGNEQYF. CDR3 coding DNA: TGTGCCACCAGCTCCGCCCGGGGGAACGAGCAGTACTTC.

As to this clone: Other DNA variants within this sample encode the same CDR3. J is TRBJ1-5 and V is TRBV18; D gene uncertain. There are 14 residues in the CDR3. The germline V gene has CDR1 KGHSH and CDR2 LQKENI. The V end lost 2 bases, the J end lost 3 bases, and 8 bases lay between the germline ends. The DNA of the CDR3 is TGTGCCAGCTCACCAGAAACAGACAATCAGCCCCAGCATTTT. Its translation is CASSPETDNQPQHF. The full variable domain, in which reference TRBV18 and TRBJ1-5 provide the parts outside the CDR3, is NAGVMQNPRHLVRRRGQEARLRCSPMKGHSHVYWYRQLPEEGLKFMVYLQKENIIDESGMPKERFSAEFPKEGPSILRIQQVVRGDSAAYFCASSPETDNQPQHFGDGTRLSIL.

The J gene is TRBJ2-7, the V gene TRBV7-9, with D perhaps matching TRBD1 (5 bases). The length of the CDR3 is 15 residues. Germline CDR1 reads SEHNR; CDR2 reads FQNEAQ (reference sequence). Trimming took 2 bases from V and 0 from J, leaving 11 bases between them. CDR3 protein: CASSLRQTSSYEQYF. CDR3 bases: TGTGCCAGCAGCTTAAGACAGACAAGCTCCTACGAGCAGTACTTC. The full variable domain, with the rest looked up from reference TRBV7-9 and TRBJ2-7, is DTGVSQNPRHKITKRGQNVTFRCDPISEHNRLYWYRQTLGQGPEFLTYFQNEAQLEKSRLLSDRFSAERPKGSFSTLEIQRTEQGDSAMYLCASSLRQTSSYEQYFGPGTRLTVT.

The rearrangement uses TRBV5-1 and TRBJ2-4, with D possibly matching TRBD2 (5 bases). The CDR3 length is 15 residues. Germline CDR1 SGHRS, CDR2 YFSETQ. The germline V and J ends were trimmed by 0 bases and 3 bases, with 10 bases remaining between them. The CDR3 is CASSLGAGSKNIQYF. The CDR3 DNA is TGCGCCAGCAGCTTGGGTGCTGGGAGCAAAAACATTCAGTACTTC.

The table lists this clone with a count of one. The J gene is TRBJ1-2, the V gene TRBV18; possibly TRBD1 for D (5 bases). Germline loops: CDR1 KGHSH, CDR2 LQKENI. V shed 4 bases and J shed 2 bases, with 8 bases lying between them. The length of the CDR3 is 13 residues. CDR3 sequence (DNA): TGTGCCAGCTCACAGGGGCAGAACTATGGCTACACCTTC. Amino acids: CASSQGQNYGYTF.

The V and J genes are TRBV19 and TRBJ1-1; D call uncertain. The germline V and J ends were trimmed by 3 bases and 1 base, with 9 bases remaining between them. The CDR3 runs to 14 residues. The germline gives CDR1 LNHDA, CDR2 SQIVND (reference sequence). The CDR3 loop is CASSILEGNTEAFF. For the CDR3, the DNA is TGTGCCAGTAGTATCCTAGAGGGGAACACTGAAGCTTTCTTT.

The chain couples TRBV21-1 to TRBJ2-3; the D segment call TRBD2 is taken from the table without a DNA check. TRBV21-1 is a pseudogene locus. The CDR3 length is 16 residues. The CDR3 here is CASSIEGRGSTDTQYF. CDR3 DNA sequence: TGTGCCAGCAGCATCGAAGGGCGGGGAAGCACAGATACGCAGTATTTT.

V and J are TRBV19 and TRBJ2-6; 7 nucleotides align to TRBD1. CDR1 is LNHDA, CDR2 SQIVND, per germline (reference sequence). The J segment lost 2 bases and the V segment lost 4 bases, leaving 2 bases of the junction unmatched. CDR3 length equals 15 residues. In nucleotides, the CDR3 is TGTGCCAGTAGTAACACAGGGGCTGGGGCCAACGTCCTGACTTTC. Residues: CASSNTGAGANVLTF.

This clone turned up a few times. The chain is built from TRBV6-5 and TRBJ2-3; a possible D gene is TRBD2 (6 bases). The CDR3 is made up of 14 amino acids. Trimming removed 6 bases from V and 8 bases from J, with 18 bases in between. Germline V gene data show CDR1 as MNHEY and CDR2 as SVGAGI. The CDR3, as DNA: TGTGCCAGCAGGGATCTAGGAGGGCTAGGTACGCAGTATTTT. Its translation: CASRDLGGLGTQYF.

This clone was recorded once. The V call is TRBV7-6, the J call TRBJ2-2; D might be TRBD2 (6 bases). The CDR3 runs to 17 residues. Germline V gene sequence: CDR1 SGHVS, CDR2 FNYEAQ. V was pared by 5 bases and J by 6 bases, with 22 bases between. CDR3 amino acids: CASSPNSPTSWPGELFF. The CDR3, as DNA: TGTGCCAGCAGCCCCAACTCCCCGACTAGTTGGCCCGGGGAGCTGTTTTTT.

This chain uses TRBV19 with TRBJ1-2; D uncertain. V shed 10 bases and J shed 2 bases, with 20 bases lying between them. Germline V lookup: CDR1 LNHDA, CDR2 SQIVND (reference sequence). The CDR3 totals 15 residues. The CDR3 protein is CATKRQREANYGYTF. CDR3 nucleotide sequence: TGTGCCACCAAACGGCAGAGAGAGGCCAACTATGGCTACACCTTC. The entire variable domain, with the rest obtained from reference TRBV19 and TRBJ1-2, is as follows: DGGITQSPKYLFRKEGQNVTLSCEQNLNHDAMYWYRQDPGQGLRLIYYSQIVNDFQKGDIAEGYSVSREKKESFPLTVTSAQKNPTAFYLCATKRQREANYGYTFGSGTRLTVV.

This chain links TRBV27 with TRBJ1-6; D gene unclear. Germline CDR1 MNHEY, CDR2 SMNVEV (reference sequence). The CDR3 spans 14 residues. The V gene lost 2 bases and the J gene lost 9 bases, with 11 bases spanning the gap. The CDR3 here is CASSLSGFSSPLHF. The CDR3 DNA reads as TGTGCCAGCAGTTTAAGCGGGTTTAGTTCACCCCTCCACTTT.

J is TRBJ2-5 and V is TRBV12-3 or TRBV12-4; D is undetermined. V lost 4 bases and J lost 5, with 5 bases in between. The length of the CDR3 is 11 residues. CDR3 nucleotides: TGTGCCAGCAGTTCCGGGGAGACCCAGTACTTC. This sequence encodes CASSSGETQYF.

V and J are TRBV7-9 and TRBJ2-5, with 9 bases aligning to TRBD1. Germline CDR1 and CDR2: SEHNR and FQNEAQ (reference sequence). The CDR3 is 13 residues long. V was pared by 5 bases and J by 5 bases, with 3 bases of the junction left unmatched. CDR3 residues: CASSQQGAETQYF. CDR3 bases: TGTGCCAGCAGCCAACAGGGGGCCGAGACCCAGTACTTC.

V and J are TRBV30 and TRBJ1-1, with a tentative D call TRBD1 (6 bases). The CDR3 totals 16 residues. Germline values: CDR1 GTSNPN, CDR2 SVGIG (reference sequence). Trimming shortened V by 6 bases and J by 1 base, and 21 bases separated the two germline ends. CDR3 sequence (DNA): TGTGCCTGCCCTACCGCCGGGGGGCCGAGGAACACTGAAGCTTTCTTT. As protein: CACPTAGGPRNTEAFF.

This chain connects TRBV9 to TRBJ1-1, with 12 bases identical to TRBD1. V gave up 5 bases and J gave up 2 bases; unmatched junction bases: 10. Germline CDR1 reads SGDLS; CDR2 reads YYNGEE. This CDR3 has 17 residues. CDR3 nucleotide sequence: TGTGCCAGCAGTTCCTCCGGGACAGGGGGCCTTAACACTGAAGCTTTCTTT. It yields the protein CASSSSGTGGLNTEAFF.

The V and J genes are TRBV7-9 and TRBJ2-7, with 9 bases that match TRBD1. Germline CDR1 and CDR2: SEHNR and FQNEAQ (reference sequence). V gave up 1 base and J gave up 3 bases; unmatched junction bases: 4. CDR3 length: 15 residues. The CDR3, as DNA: TGTGCCAGCAGCTTAGGCGGGACAGGGATCTACGAGCAGTACTTC. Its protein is CASSLGGTGIYEQYF.

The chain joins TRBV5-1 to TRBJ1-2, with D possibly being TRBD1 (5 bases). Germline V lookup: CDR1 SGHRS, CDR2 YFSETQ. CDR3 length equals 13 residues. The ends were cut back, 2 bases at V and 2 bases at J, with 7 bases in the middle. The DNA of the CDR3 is TGCGCCAGCAGCTTCGACAGAAACTATGGCTACACCTTC. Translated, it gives CASSFDRNYGYTF.

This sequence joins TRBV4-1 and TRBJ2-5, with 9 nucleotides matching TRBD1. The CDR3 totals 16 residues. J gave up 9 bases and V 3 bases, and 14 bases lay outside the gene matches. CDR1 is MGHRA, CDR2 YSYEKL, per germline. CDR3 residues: CASSQSGTGSSEAQYF. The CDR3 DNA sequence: TGCGCCAGCAGCCAGTCCGGGACAGGGAGTTCGGAGGCCCAGTACTTC.

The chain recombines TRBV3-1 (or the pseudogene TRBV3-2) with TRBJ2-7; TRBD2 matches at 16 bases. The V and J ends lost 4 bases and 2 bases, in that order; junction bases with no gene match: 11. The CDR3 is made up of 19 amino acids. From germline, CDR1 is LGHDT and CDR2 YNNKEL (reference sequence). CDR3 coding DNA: TGTGCCAGCAGCCTCACCGGGACTAGCGGGAGGGTCCCTCCCTACGAGCAGTACTTC. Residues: CASSLTGTSGRVPPYEQYF.

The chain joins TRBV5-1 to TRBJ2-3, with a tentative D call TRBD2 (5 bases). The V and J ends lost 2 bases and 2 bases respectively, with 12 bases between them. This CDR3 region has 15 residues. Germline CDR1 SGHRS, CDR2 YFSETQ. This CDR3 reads CASSLSGVATDTQYF. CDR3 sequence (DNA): TGCGCCAGCAGCTTAAGCGGAGTAGCCACAGATACGCAGTATTTT.

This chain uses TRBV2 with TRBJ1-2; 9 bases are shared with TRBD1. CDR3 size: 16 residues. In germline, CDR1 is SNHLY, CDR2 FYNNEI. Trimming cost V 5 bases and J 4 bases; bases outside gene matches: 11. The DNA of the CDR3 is TGTGCCAGCAGTACCCGGACAGGGGAGGTCGTCTATGGCTACACCTTC. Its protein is CASSTRTGEVVYGYTF.

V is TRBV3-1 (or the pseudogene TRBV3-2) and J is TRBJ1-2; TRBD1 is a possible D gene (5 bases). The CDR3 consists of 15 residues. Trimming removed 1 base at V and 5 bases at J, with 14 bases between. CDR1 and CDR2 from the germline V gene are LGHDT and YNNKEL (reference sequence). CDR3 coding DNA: TGTGCCAGCAGCCAAGTCCTCGGGGGAGGGTATGGCTACACCTTC. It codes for CASSQVLGGGYGYTF.